This entry features one T cell receptor (beta chain) sequence. Its antigen is not identified. For TCRbeta, the library was prepared with unique molecular identifiers. TCRdb redid the calling of the PCR reads with MiXCR, one entry per CDR3 protein. Of 600,000 to 700,000 distinct CDR3 sequences in the sample, around 12% are singletons; the top ten hold about 0.79%. These data originate in a study of T-cell reconstitution after alpha-beta-depleted transplantation in children. Regarding the study as a whole: It was newly produced T cells that mostly accounted for T-cell counts and diversity one year after transplant. After transplant, high TCRbeta diversity at day 60 in some patients arose from surviving recipient T cells and thymic progenitors. Reportedly, only several hundred clones from non-depleted graft cells drove alpha-beta T-cell counts at about two months.

The source was PBMCs, collected before TCRalphabeta/CD19-depleted stem cell transplant. The origin of this receptor is a girl between 2 and 10 years old with congenital amegakaryocytic thrombocytopenia, due to receive a stem cell transplant.

CDR3: CASSRHTGLRGAKNIQYF. As DNA, the CDR3 is TGTGCCAGCAGCCGCCACACCGGGTTGCGGGGCGCCAAAAACATTCAGTACTTC. The V call is TRBV16, the J call TRBJ2-4, with a weak D call TRBD2 (6 bases). CDR3 size: 18 residues. CDR1 is KGHSY, CDR2 FQNENV, per germline. V was trimmed by 4 bases and J by 1 base, leaving 20 bases between them. Supplemented by reference TRBV16 and TRBJ2-4, the full variable domain reads GEEVAQTPKHLVRGEGQKAKLYCAPIKGHSYVFWYQQVLKNEFKFLISFQNENVFDETGMPKERFSAKCLPNSPCSLEIQATKLEDSAVYFCASSRHTGLRGAKNIQYFGAGTRLSVL.